This T cell receptor (beta chain) was documented in a study of OX40 agonist ivuxolimab in advanced cancers. The length of the CDR3 is 16 residues. V was clipped by 0 bases and J by 0 bases; unmatched bases: 5. Germline-derived CDR1 and CDR2 are SGHRS and YFSETQ. Produced via immunoSEQ multiplex PCR; TCRdb's table is partial and in-frame only. The sample has some 110,000 clones, 75% to 95% seen once; the top ten hold around 0.5%. This clonotype originated in an adult with an advanced solid tumor such as melanoma, head and neck, liver or kidney cancer. The chain is built from TRBV5-1 and TRBJ2-7; 8 bases fit TRBD2. Sequenced material: CD4+ or CD8+ T cells sorted from blood, taken in a trial of the OX40 agonist ivuxolimab. In DNA, the CDR3 is TGCGCCAGCAGCTTGGGGACTAGCCTCAGCTCCTACGAGCAGTACTTC. It is translated as CASSLGTSLSSYEQYF.